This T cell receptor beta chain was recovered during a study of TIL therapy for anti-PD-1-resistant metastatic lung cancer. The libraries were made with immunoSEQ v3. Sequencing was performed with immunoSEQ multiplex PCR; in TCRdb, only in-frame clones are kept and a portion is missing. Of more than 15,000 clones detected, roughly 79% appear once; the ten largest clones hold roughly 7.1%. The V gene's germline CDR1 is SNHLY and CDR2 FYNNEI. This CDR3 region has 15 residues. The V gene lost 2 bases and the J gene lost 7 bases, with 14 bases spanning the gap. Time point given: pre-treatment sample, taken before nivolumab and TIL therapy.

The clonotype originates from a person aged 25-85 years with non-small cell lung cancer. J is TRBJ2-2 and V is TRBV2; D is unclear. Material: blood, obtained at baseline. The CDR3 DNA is TGTGCCAGCAGTGAATTGCCCCGATCGGGCGGGGAGCTGTTTTTT. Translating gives CASSELPRSGGELFF.